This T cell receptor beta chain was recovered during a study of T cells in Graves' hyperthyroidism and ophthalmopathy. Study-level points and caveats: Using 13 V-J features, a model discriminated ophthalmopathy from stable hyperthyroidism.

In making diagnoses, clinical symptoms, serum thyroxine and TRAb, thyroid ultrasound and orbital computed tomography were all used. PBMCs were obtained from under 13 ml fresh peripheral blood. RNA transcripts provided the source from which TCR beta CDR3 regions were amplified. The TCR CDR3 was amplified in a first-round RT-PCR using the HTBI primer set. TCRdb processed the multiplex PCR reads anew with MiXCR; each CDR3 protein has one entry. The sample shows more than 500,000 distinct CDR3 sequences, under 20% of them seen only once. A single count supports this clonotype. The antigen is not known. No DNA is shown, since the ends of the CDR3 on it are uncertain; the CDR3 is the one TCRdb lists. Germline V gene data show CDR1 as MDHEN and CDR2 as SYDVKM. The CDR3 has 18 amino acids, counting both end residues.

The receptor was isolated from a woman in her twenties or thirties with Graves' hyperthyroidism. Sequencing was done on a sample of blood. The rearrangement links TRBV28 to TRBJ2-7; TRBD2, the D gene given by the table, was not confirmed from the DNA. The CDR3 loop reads CASSFYICSARVAYEQYF.